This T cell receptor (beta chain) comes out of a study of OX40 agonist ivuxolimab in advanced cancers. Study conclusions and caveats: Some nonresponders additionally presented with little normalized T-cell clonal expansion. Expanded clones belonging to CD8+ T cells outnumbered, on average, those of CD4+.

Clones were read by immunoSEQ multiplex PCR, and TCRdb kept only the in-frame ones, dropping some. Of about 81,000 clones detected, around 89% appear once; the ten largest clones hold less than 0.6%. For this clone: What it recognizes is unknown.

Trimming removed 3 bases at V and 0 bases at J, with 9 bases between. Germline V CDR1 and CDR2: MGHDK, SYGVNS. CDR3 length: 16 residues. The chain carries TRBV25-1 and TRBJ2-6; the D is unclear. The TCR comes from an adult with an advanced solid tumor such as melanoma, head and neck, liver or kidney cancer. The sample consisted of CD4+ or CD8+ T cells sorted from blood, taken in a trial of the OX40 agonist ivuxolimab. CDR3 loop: CASSDGRTSGANVLTF. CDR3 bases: TGTGCCAGCAGTGATGGACGTACCTCTGGGGCCAACGTCCTGACTTTC.